This TCR beta chain was captured in a study of blood T cell repertoires in COVID-19. The overall study: Sites in the United States, Italy and Spain provided acute and convalescent COVID-19 samples. Nucleic acid was either cDNA or gDNA, and it came from T cells, B-cell-depleted T cells, or PBMCs.

In germline, CDR1 is SNHLY, CDR2 FYNNEI. Trimming took 0 bases from V and 3 from J, leaving 6 bases between them. There are 14 residues in the CDR3. Using immunoSEQ multiplex PCR, the repertoire was profiled, and TCRdb retains in-frame clones only, with some absent. The sample consists of 200,000 to 250,000 clones, about four fifths of them appearing once. The sequence was obtained from a woman aged 50 to 60 with active or convalescent COVID-19. This rearrangement joins TRBV2 to TRBJ1-5; unclear D gene. Sequenced input: peripheral blood. This CDR3 reads CASSEAPFNQPQHF. The CDR3 coding sequence is TGTGCCAGCAGTGAAGCCCCTTTCAATCAGCCCCAGCATTTT.